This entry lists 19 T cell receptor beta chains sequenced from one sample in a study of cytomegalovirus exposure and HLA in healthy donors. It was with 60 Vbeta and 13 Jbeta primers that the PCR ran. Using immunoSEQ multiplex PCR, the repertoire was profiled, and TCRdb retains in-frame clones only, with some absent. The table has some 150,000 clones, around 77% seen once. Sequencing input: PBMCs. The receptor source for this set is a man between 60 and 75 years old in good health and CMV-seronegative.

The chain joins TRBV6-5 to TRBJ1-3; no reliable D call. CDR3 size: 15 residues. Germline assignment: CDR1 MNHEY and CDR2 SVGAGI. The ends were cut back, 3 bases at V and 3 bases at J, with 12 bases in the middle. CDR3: CASSYSRTFGNTIYF. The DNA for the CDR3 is TGTGCCAGCAGTTATTCCCGGACTTTTGGAAACACCATATATTTT.

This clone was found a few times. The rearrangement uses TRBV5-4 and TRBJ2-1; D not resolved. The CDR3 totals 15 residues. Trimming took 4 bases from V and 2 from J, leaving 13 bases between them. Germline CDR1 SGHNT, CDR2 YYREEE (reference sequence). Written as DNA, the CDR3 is TGTGCCAGCAGCCCAAACAGTGAACCCTACAATGAGCAGTTCTTC. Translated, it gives CASSPNSEPYNEQFF.

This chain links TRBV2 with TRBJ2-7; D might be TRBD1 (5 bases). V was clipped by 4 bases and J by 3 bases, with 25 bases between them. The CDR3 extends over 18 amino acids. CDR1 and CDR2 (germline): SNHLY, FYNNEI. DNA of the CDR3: TGTGCCAGCAGTGGTGGGTGGCAGGGCCTTAGTGGTAGCTACGAGCAGTACTTC. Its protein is CASSGGWQGLSGSYEQYF.

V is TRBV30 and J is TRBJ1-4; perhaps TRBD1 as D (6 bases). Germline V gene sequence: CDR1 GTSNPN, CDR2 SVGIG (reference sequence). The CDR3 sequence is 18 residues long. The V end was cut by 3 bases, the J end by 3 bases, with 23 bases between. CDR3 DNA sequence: TGTGCCTGGAGGAAAAAAGGGGGAGAGGCCTTGGCTAATGAAAAACTGTTTTTT. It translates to CAWRKKGGEALANEKLFF. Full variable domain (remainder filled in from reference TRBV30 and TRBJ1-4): SQTIHQWPATLVQPVGSPLSLECTVEGTSNPNLYWYRQAAGRGLQLLFYSVGIGQISSEVPQNLSASRPQDRQFILSSKKLLLSDSGFYLCAWRKKGGEALANEKLFFGSGTQLSVL.

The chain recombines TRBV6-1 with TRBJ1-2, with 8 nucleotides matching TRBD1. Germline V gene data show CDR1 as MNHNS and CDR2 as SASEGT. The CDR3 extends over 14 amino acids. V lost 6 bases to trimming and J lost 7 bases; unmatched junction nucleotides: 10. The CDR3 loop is CASRIPGGAGGYTF. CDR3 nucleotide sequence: TGTGCCAGCAGGATTCCAGGGGGCGCGGGTGGCTACACCTTC.

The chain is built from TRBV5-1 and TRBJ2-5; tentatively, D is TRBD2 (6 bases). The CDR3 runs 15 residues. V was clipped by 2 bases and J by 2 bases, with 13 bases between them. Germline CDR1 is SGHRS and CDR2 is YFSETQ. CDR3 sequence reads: CASSFFPGVQETQYF. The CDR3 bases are TGCGCCAGCAGCTTTTTCCCGGGGGTTCAAGAGACCCAGTACTTC.

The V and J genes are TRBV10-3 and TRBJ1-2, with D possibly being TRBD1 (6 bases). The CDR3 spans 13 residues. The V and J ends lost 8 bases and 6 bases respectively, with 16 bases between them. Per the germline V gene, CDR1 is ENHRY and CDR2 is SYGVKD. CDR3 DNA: TGTGCCATCTTGGGAAACAGGGTGAATGGCTACACCTTC. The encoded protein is CAILGNRVNGYTF.

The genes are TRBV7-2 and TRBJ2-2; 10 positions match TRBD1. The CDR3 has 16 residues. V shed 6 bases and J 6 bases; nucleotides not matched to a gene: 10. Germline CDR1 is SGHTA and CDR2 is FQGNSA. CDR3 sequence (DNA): TGTGCCAGCAGGGCCGGGACAGGGGCGCCACCCGGGGAGCTGTTTTTT. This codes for CASRAGTGAPPGELFF.

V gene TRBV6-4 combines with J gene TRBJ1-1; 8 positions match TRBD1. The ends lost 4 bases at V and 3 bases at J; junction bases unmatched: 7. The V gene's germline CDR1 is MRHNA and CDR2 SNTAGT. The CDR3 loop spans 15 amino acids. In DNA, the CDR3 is TGTGCCAGCAGTGTCTCAGGGGGCGAGGACACTGAAGCTTTCTTT. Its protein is CASSVSGGEDTEAFF.

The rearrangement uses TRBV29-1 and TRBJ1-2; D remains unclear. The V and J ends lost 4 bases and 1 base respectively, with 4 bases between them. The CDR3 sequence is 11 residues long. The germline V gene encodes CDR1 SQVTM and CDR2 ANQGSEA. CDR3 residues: CSVGVNYGYTF. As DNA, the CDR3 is TGCAGCGTTGGAGTTAACTATGGCTACACCTTC. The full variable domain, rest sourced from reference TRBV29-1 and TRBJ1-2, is SAVISQKPSRDICQRGTSLTIQCQVDSQVTMMFWYRQQPGQSLTLIATANQGSEATYESGFVIDKFPISRPNLTFSTLTVSNMSPEDSSIYLCSVGVNYGYTFGSGTRLTVV.

The CDR3 region is CASSQPSGPSTDTQYF. DNA of the CDR3: TGTGCCAGTAGTCAGCCTAGCGGGCCTAGCACAGATACGCAGTATTTT. The J gene is TRBJ2-3, the V gene TRBV19, with 8 bases that match TRBD2. The J segment lost 0 bases and the V segment lost 5 bases, leaving 7 bases of the junction unmatched. The CDR3 length is 16 residues. Germline-derived CDR1 and CDR2 are LNHDA and SQIVND (reference sequence). Based on the CDR3 plus reference TRBV19 and TRBJ2-3, the full variable domain is DGGITQSPKYLFRKEGQNVTLSCEQNLNHDAMYWYRQDPGQGLRLIYYSQIVNDFQKGDIAEGYSVSREKKESFPLTVTSAQKNPTAFYLCASSQPSGPSTDTQYFGPGTRLTVL.

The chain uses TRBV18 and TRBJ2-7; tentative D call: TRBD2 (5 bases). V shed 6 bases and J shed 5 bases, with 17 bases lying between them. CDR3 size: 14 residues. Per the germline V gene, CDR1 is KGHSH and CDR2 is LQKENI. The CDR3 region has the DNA TGTGCCAGCTCCCAGAGAGGCGGTAGCGACGAGCAGTACTTC. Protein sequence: CASSQRGGSDEQYF.

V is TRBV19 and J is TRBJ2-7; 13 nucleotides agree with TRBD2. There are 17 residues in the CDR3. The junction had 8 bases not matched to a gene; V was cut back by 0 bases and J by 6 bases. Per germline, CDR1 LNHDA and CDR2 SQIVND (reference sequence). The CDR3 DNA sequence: TGTGCCAGTAGTATAGAGACCGGGACTAGCGGGAATGCCGAGCAGTACTTC. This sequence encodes CASSIETGTSGNAEQYF.

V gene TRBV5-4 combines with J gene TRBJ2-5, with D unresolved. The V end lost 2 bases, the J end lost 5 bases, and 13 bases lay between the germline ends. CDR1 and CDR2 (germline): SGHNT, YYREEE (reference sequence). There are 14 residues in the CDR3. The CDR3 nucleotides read TGTGCCAGCAGCTTTTCCCATTCGAGGGAGACCCAGTACTTC. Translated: CASSFSHSRETQYF.

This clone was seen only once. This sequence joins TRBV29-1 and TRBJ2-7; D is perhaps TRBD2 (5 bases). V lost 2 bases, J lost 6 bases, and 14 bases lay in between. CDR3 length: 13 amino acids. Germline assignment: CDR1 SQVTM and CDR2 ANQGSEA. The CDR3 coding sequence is TGCAGCGTTGAAAGCTGGGGAGATACCGAGCAGTACTTC. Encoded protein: CSVESWGDTEQYF.

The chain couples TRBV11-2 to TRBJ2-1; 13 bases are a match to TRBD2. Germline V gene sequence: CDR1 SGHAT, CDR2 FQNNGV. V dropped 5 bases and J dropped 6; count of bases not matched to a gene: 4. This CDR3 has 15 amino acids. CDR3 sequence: CASSPGLAGPNEQFF. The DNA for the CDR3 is TGTGCCAGCAGCCCGGGACTAGCGGGACCCAATGAGCAGTTCTTC. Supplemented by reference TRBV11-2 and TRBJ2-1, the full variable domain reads EAGVAQSPRYKIIEKRQSVAFWCNPISGHATLYWYQQILGQGPKLLIQFQNNGVVDDSQLPKDRFSAERLKGVDSTLKIQPAKLEDSAVYLCASSPGLAGPNEQFFGPGTRLTVL.

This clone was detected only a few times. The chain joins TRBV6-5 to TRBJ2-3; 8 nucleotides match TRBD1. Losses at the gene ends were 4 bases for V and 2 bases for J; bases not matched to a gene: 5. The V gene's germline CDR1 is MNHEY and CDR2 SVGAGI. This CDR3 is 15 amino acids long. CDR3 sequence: CASSFGRGHTDTQYF. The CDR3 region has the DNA TGTGCCAGCAGTTTCGGCAGGGGGCACACAGATACGCAGTATTTT.

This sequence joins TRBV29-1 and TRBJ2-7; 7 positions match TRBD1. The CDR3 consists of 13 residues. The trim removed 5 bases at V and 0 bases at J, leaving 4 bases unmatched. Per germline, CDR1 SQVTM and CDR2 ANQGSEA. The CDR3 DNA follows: TGCAGCGTTCGGTCAGGGGGCTCCTACGAGCAGTACTTC. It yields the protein CSVRSGGSYEQYF.

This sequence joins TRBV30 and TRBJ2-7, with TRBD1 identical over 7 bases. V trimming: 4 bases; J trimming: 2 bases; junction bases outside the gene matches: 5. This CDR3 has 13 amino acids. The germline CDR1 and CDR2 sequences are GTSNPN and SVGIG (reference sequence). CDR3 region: CAWKATGAYEQYF. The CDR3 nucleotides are TGTGCCTGGAAGGCCACAGGGGCCTACGAGCAGTACTTC.